The sequence of this T cell receptor (beta chain) was determined in a study of blood T cells in healthy people across ages. Study-level information: Template switching retrieved approximately one barcoded beta molecule for each two T cells. Broader study findings: The unknown donor CMV status may have confounded expanded clonotype changes.

Primers used in a second PCR of about 6 to 12 cycles were a sample-barcoded 5' primer and a J-beta primer mix. TCRdb fed the 5' RACE reads into MiXCR, producing one record per CDR3 protein. The table shows about 670,000 distinct CDR3 sequences, with less than 45% occurring only once. This clonotype was seen once. The antigen remains undetermined. Total RNA was isolated from each sample in quantities of at least 5.5 micrograms. V was trimmed by 6 bases and J by 8 bases, leaving 19 bases between them. The CDR3 is made up of 15 amino acids. The sequence derives from a man aged 80 or over in good health. V and J are TRBV12-3 or TRBV12-4 and TRBJ1-4; D might be TRBD1 (6 bases). What was sequenced was blood. The CDR3 reads CASSPAAGGGEKLFF. CDR3 in DNA: TGTGCCAGCAGCCCGGCGGCCGGGGGCGGAGAAAAACTGTTTTTT.